This T cell receptor beta chain was sequenced for a study of cytomegalovirus exposure and HLA in healthy donors. Germline V gene lookup returns CDR1 LNHDA and CDR2 SQIVND (reference sequence). V lost 7 bases to trimming and J lost 5 bases; unmatched junction nucleotides: 5. The CDR3 runs to 13 residues. This clone was seen a handful of times. The protocol was immunoSEQ multiplex PCR, while the TCRdb copy is restricted to in-frame clones and leaves out a portion. This sample yields 150,000 to 250,000 clones, of which roughly three quarters are seen a single time; 1% to 1.5% belongs to the top ten. The clonotype was recovered from a woman aged 30 to 39 in good health and CMV-seronegative. The specimen sequenced was PBMCs. The chain combines TRBV19 with TRBJ1-5; 7 nucleotides line up with TRBD1. CDR3 sequence: CASKDRRDQPQHF. For the CDR3, the DNA is TGTGCCAGTAAGGACAGGAGAGATCAGCCCCAGCATTTT.